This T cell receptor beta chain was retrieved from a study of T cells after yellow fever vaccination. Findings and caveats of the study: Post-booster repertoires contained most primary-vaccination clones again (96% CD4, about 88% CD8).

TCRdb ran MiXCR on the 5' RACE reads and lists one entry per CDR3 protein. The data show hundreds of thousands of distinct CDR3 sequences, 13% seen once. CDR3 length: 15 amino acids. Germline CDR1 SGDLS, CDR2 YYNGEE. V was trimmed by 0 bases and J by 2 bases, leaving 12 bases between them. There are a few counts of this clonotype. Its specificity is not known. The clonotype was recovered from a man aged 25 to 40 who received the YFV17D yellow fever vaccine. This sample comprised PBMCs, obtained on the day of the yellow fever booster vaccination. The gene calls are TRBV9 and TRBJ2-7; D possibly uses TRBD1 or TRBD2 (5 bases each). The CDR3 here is CASSVDGTATYEQYF. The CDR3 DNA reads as TGTGCCAGCAGCGTAGACGGGACGGCGACCTACGAGCAGTACTTC. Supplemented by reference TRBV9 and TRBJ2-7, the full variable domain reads DSGVTQTPKHLITATGQRVTLRCSPRSGDLSVYWYQQSLDQGLQFLIQYYNGEERAKGNILERFSAQQFPDLHSELNLSSLELGDSALYFCASSVDGTATYEQYFGPGTRLTVT.